Below are 22 T cell receptor beta chains sequenced from a single sample in a study of cytomegalovirus exposure and HLA in healthy donors (dated by TCRdb to about 2017). Library preparation used the immunoSEQ multiplex PCR assay. A mixture of 60 forward primers for TCR Vbeta segments and 13 reverse primers for TCR Jbeta segments was used in the multiplex PCR. The table was pulled from immuneACCESS by TCRdb, which kept in-frame rearrangements only. Such tables lose some clones; where checked, under half of the loss comes from unresolved V genes, and the rest has no known cause. Recorded for this sample are roughly 240,000 clones; roughly 82% of them occurred a single time. Around 5% of the sample rests with the top ten. The specimen was PBMCs. These receptors all stem from a woman in her thirties or forties in good health and CMV-seropositive.

The rearrangement uses TRBV2 and TRBJ2-3; D is uncertain. This CDR3 has 13 residues. V was trimmed by 6 bases and J by 0 bases, leaving 7 bases between them. Looked up from germline, CDR1 is SNHLY and CDR2 is FYNNEI. The CDR3 loop is CASRLSSTDTQYF. Here the CDR3 DNA reads TGTGCCAGCAGACTTAGTAGCACAGATACGCAGTATTTT.

The rearrangement uses TRBV10-3 and TRBJ1-2, with D tentatively TRBD1 (5 bases). The CDR3 loop spans 12 amino acids. Trimming took 10 bases from V and 3 from J, leaving 12 bases between them. The germline CDR1 and CDR2 sequences are ENHRY and SYGVKD. The CDR3 loop is CASTLGDYGYTF. For the CDR3, the DNA is TGTGCCAGCACCCTAGGGGACTATGGCTACACCTTC.

The chain combines TRBV6-6 with TRBJ1-2, with 10 bases aligning to TRBD1. This CDR3 is 14 amino acids long. V was clipped by 6 bases and J by 4 bases; unmatched bases: 5. The germline V gene has CDR1 MNHNY and CDR2 SVGAGI (reference sequence). Here the CDR3 reads CASSADRGLYGYTF. The CDR3 region has the DNA TGTGCCAGCAGCGCCGACAGGGGGCTCTATGGCTACACCTTC.

This sequence joins TRBV7-3 and TRBJ2-6; D call uncertain. This CDR3 has 15 amino acids. Trimming took 2 bases from V and 0 from J, leaving 5 bases between them. CDR1 SGHTA and CDR2 FQGTGA come from the germline V gene. CDR3 coding DNA: TGTGCCAGCAGCTTATCCCACTCTGGGGCCAACGTCCTGACTTTC. Protein: CASSLSHSGANVLTF.

J is TRBJ1-1 and V is TRBV7-2; D gene unclear. The germline V and J ends were trimmed by 5 bases and 6 bases, with 7 bases remaining between them. This CDR3 contains 11 residues. CDR1 is SGHTA, CDR2 FQGNSA, per germline. This CDR3 reads CASSPLSEAFF. In DNA form, the CDR3 reads TGTGCCAGCAGCCCCCTTTCTGAAGCTTTCTTT.

The chain is built from TRBV7-9 and TRBJ2-3, with D perhaps TRBD2 (6 bases). V dropped 0 bases and J dropped 2 bases, with 15 bases sitting between them. The germline V gene encodes CDR1 SEHNR and CDR2 FQNEAQ (reference sequence). The CDR3 extends over 17 amino acids. CDR3 sequence: CASSLAIGGPFTDTQYF. The CDR3 coding sequence is TGTGCCAGCAGCTTAGCGATCGGGGGACCCTTCACAGATACGCAGTATTTT.

This rearrangement joins TRBV29-1 to TRBJ1-5; 8 bases fit TRBD1. The CDR3 spans 13 residues. The junction had 3 bases not matched to a gene; V was cut back by 4 bases and J by 4 bases. CDR1 is SQVTM and CDR2 is ANQGSEA in the germline V gene. The CDR3 bases are TGCAGCGTTGGGCAGGGGGCAAATCAGCCCCAGCATTTT. It encodes CSVGQGANQPQHF.

This clone was recorded once. The chain carries TRBV7-3 and TRBJ2-5, with D uncertain. The germline V gene has CDR1 SGHTA and CDR2 FQGTGA. The CDR3 length is 15 residues. The V gene lost 5 bases and the J gene lost 2 bases, with 15 bases spanning the gap. Written as DNA, the CDR3 is TGTGCCAGCAGCCTGACCCCGGGTCGACAAGAGACCCAGTACTTC. It specifies CASSLTPGRQETQYF.

CDR3 DNA sequence: TGTGCCAGCAAAAAACAGGGAGCAAGCTACAATGAGCAGTTCTTC. It specifies CASKKQGASYNEQFF. The chain couples TRBV28 to TRBJ2-1; D is perhaps TRBD1 (6 bases). V lost 7 bases, J lost 3 bases, and 16 bases lay in between. The CDR3 runs to 15 residues. Germline CDR1 and CDR2: MDHEN and SYDVKM. The full variable domain, in which reference TRBV28 and TRBJ2-1 provide the parts outside the CDR3, is DVKVTQSSRYLVKRTGEKVFLECVQDMDHENMFWYRQDPGLGLRLIYFSYDVKMKEKGDIPEGYSVSREKKERFSLILESASTNQTSMYLCASKKQGASYNEQFFGPGTRLTVL.

The chain is built from TRBV5-8 and TRBJ2-7, with TRBD1 as a possible D gene (6 bases). Trimming removed 4 bases at V and 1 base at J, with 21 bases between. The CDR3 contains 17 residues. Germline assignment: CDR1 SGHTS and CDR2 YDEGEE. The CDR3 loop is CASSLSMYKGVSYEQYF. CDR3 sequence (DNA): TGTGCCAGCAGCCTGTCTATGTATAAGGGGGTTTCCTACGAGCAGTACTTC.

The V call is TRBV19, the J call TRBJ2-1, with 7 bases fitting TRBD1. J lost 5 bases, V lost 8 bases, and 9 bases had no gene match. Per the germline V gene, CDR1 is LNHDA and CDR2 is SQIVND (reference sequence). The CDR3 length is 14 residues. The CDR3 coding sequence is TGTGCCAGTCGACCGGGACAGATGAACAATGAGCAGTTCTTC. This encodes CASRPGQMNNEQFF.

The genes are TRBV7-2 and TRBJ2-1, with D possibly TRBD2 on 5 matching bases. Germline CDR1 and CDR2: SGHTA and FQGNSA. V dropped 5 bases and J dropped 6 bases, with 8 bases sitting between them. The length of the CDR3 is 12 residues. As DNA, the CDR3 is TGTGCCAGCAGCAAAGCGGCCAATGAGCAGTTCTTC. Amino acid sequence: CASSKAANEQFF. The complete variable domain, with remaining parts taken from reference TRBV7-2 and TRBJ2-1, reads GAGVSQSPSNKVTEKGKDVELRCDPISGHTALYWYRQSLGQGLEFLIYFQGNSAPDKSGLPSDRFSAERTGGSVSTLTIQRTQQEDSAVYLCASSKAANEQFFGPGTRLTVL.

In this sample, this clone turned up once. The J gene is TRBJ1-2, the V gene TRBV5-6; D unclear. Per germline, CDR1 SGHDT and CDR2 YYEEEE. Trimming removed 5 bases from V and 8 bases from J, with 13 bases in between. The CDR3 length is 12 residues. The CDR3 bases are TGTGCCAGCAGGTCGACTTCGCCGGGCTACACCTTC. It codes for CASRSTSPGYTF.

V and J are TRBV25-1 and TRBJ2-2; 8 positions agree with TRBD1. CDR3 length: 17 residues. The V and J ends lost 2 bases and 5 bases, in that order; junction bases with no gene match: 10. The germline CDR1 and CDR2 sequences are MGHDK and SYGVNS. CDR3 region: CASSEPRQGRRTGELFF. The CDR3 DNA reads as TGTGCCAGCAGTGAACCGAGACAGGGGAGGCGGACCGGGGAGCTGTTTTTT.

The DNA of the CDR3 is TGCGCCAGCAGCCAAGACTTTCTTCGGCTAGCGGTGAGACGGGCCGGGGAGCTGTTTTTT. This gives the protein CASSQDFLRLAVRRAGELFF. The genes are TRBV4-3 and TRBJ2-2, with 7 positions matching TRBD2. There are 20 residues in the CDR3. The V gene end was trimmed by 0 bases and the J gene end by 6 bases; junction bases not matched to a gene: 19. Germline V gene lookup returns CDR1 LGHNA and CDR2 YSLEER.

This clone has more than one count but fewer than ten. This chain connects TRBV11-3 to TRBJ2-2; D gene unclear. The CDR3 is 12 amino acids. V gave up 1 base and J gave up 9 bases, with 6 bases separating them. The germline V gene has CDR1 SGHNT and CDR2 YENEEA. The CDR3 reads CASSLGSRELFF. In DNA form, the CDR3 reads TGTGCCAGCAGCTTAGGAAGCCGGGAGCTGTTTTTT.

The V gene is TRBV30, the J gene TRBJ1-2; D perhaps matches TRBD1 (6 bases). The CDR3 contains 11 residues. Trimming left V 8 bases short and J 2 bases short, with 9 bases between. Germline V gene data show CDR1 as GTSNPN and CDR2 as SVGIG (reference sequence). Written as DNA, the CDR3 is TGTGCCAGAGGGGGAAACTATGGCTACACCTTC. The encoded protein is CARGGNYGYTF.

The chain combines TRBV10-3 with TRBJ2-1; maybe TRBD1 (5 bases). Trimming took 7 bases from V and 0 from J, leaving 13 bases between them. Looked up from germline, CDR1 is ENHRY and CDR2 is SYGVKD. The CDR3 contains 15 residues. CDR3: CAINTLDSSYNEQFF. CDR3 in DNA: TGTGCCATCAATACGCTAGACAGCTCCTACAATGAGCAGTTCTTC.

This clone was detected once. The chain employs TRBV30 and TRBJ1-1; D not certain. Germline values: CDR1 GTSNPN, CDR2 SVGIG (reference sequence). The ends were cut back, 2 bases at V and 3 bases at J, with 13 bases in the middle. There are 14 residues in the CDR3. CDR3 region: CAWSKTHRDTEAFF. CDR3 nucleotide sequence: TGTGCCTGGAGTAAAACTCACCGGGACACTGAAGCTTTCTTT.

The J gene is TRBJ1-1, the V gene TRBV5-3, with a weak D call TRBD1 (6 bases). Being an ORF, TRBV5-3 has a function that is uncertain. The CDR3 is made up of 13 amino acids. V was shortened by 4 bases and J by 8 bases, with 15 bases between the two germline ends. The CDR3 sequence: CARSPEGGLEAFF. Here the CDR3 DNA reads TGTGCCAGAAGCCCAGAGGGGGGGTTGGAAGCTTTCTTT.

This clone has a single count. The gene calls are TRBV18 and TRBJ2-7; 8 bases are shared with TRBD1. CDR3 size: 16 residues. The germline CDR1 and CDR2 sequences are KGHSH and LQKENI. V dropped 3 bases and J dropped 1; count of bases not matched to a gene: 8. The CDR3 region is CASSPTGTGSSYEQYF. The CDR3 nucleotides are TGTGCCAGCTCACCGACCGGGACAGGATCATCCTACGAGCAGTACTTC.

The chain has TRBV19 and TRBJ2-7; 9 bases map to TRBD1. The CDR3 runs 15 residues. Germline V CDR1 and CDR2: LNHDA, SQIVND (reference sequence). Unmatched junction bases numbered 7, after V lost 1 base and J lost 6 bases. The chain's CDR3 is CASSIAGTGSGEQYF. DNA for the CDR3: TGTGCCAGTAGTATAGCCGGGACAGGGTCGGGCGAGCAGTACTTC.